This is a list of T cell receptor beta chains from one sample in a study of T-cell reconstitution after alpha-beta-depleted transplantation in children. TCRdb processed the PCR reads anew with MiXCR; each CDR3 protein has one entry. This sample has some 110,000 distinct CDR3 sequences, with 10% found just once. The source was PBMCs, collected before TCRalphabeta/CD19-depleted stem cell transplant. Receptors originate from a boy aged 2 to 9 with acute lymphoblastic leukemia, due to receive a stem cell transplant. CDR3s include the opening cysteine and the closing phenylalanine or tryptophan. Fields, in order: J gene, V gene, D gene, clone size, CDR3 protein, CDR3 DNA. A D gene is named only where the DNA matches it firmly. Clone size is not always given. Where it is, it says once, few, many or a class for expanded clones.

>TRBJ2-7|TRBV7-9|-|many
CASSLAQAPYEQYF
TGTGCCAGCAGCTTAGCACAGGCGCCCTACGAGCAGTACTTC
>TRBJ2-6|TRBV20-1|TRBD2|-
CSAFRSGGRASGANVLTF
TGCAGTGCTTTCCGCTCGGGCGGGAGGGCCTCCGGGGCCAACGTCCTGACTTTC
>TRBJ1-2|TRBV7-6|TRBD1|few
CASSLGSSPGGWDYGYTF
TGTGCCAGCAGCTTAGGCTCTAGCCCAGGGGGATGGGACTATGGCTACACCTTC
>TRBJ2-3|TRBV28|TRBD2|-
CASSPGLAGGPRTDTQYF
TGTGCCAGCAGCCCAGGACTAGCGGGAGGGCCTCGCACAGATACGCAGTATTTT
>TRBJ2-3|TRBV6-6|-|-
CASTVSRDTQYF
TGTGCCAGCACGGTTAGTCGAGATACGCAGTATTTT
>TRBJ1-5|TRBV6-5|TRBD1|-
CASRQGKNQPQHF
TGTGCCAGCCGACAGGGAAAAAATCAGCCCCAGCATTTT
>TRBJ2-7|TRBV5-1|TRBD1|-
CASGRTGMGEQYF
TGCGCCAGCGGGCGGACAGGGATGGGCGAGCAGTACTTC
>TRBJ2-7|TRBV7-8|-|many
CASTEPGTSYEQYF
TGTGCCAGCACCGAACCCGGGACATCCTACGAGCAGTACTTC
>TRBJ1-2|TRBV7-9|TRBD1|few
CASSTTGLGYGYTF
TGTGCCAGCAGCACGACAGGGTTGGGCTATGGCTACACCTTC
>TRBJ2-1|TRBV7-7|-|many
CASSFSAVNEQFF
TGTGCCAGCAGCTTCTCAGCGGTCAATGAGCAGTTCTTC
>TRBJ1-1|TRBV20-1|-|few
CSASPRGGRRLNTEAFF
TGCAGTGCTAGCCCTCGGGGGGGTCGTCGTTTGAACACTGAAGCTTTCTTT
>TRBJ2-3|TRBV5-1|TRBD2|few
CASSLVAGPGGDTQYF
TGCGCCAGCAGCTTGGTAGCGGGCCCGGGTGGAGATACGCAGTATTTT
>TRBJ2-3|TRBV7-6|-|many
CASSLAVDTQYF
TGTGCCAGCAGCTTAGCGGTAGATACGCAGTATTTT
>TRBJ2-7|TRBV4-2|-|-
CASSQGPAYEQYF
TGTGCCAGCAGCCAAGGCCCAGCCTACGAGCAGTACTTC
>TRBJ2-2|TRBV29-1|-|few
CSVGRGNTGELFF
TGCAGCGTTGGCAGGGGTAACACCGGGGAGCTGTTTTTT
>TRBJ1-3|TRBV12-3/TRBV12-4|TRBD1|many
CASSPDRATGNTIYF
TGTGCCAGCAGCCCCGACAGGGCAACTGGAAACACCATATATTTT
>TRBJ2-1|TRBV20-1|TRBD2|-
CSAATSGRFEQFF
TGCAGTGCTGCGACTAGCGGGAGATTCGAGCAGTTCTTC
>TRBJ2-3|TRBV7-8|TRBD2|-
CASSLKTSGRGLTDTQYF
TGTGCCAGCAGCTTAAAAACTAGCGGGAGGGGTCTCACAGATACGCAGTATTTT
>TRBJ1-5|TRBV19|-|-
CASKGVGGDNQPQHF
TGTGCCAGTAAGGGGGTCGGGGGGGACAATCAGCCCCAGCATTTT
>TRBJ2-3|TRBV6-5|-|many
CASRLASSTDTQYF
TGTGCCAGCAGGCTAGCTTCTAGCACAGATACGCAGTATTTT
>TRBJ2-3|TRBV20-1|TRBD1|few
CSAMDRVPDTQYF
TGCAGTGCTATGGACAGGGTGCCAGATACGCAGTATTTT
>TRBJ2-5|TRBV7-2|-|few
CASSLTGREETQYF
TGTGCCAGCAGCTTAACGGGCAGGGAAGAGACCCAGTACTTC
>TRBJ2-7|TRBV12-3/TRBV12-4|-|-
CASRTRHSYEQYF
TGTGCCAGCAGGACTAGGCATTCCTACGAGCAGTACTTC
>TRBJ1-5|TRBV12-3/TRBV12-4|TRBD1|-
CAISFDRGLLASNQPQHF
TGTGCCATCAGTTTTGACAGGGGGCTGTTAGCTAGCAATCAGCCCCAGCATTTT
>TRBJ1-1|TRBV20-1|-|-
CSARTLSGTEAFF
TGCAGTGCCCGGACACTCAGCGGGACTGAAGCTTTCTTT
>TRBJ2-7|TRBV5-1|-|few
CASSLGDGQSSEQYF
TGCGCCAGCAGCTTGGGGGACGGCCAATCCTCCGAGCAGTACTTC
>TRBJ2-1|TRBV24-1|TRBD2|few
CATSDPRTSGSSYNEQFF
TGTGCCACCAGTGATCCTAGGACTAGCGGGAGCTCCTACAATGAGCAGTTCTTC
>TRBJ1-2|TRBV2|-|-
CASENYGYTF
TGTGCCAGCGAGAACTATGGCTACACCTTC
>TRBJ2-3|TRBV9|TRBD2|-
CASSVAQGGQDTQYF
TGTGCCAGCAGCGTAGCGCAGGGAGGGCAAGATACGCAGTATTTT
>TRBJ2-7|TRBV20-1|-|many
CSARDEAGLYEQYF
TGCAGTGCTAGAGATGAGGCGGGACTCTACGAGCAGTACTTC
>TRBJ2-5|TRBV10-3|TRBD2|-
CAMGPGGGRQETQYF
TGTGCCATGGGCCCGGGGGGGGGGCGACAAGAGACCCAGTACTTC
>TRBJ2-1|TRBV5-1|TRBD2|few
CASSSSSGRAVEQFF
TGCGCCAGCAGCTCTTCTAGCGGGAGGGCGGTTGAGCAGTTCTTC
>TRBJ1-2|TRBV6-5|-|few
CASSYSSAGSYGYTF
TGTGCCAGCAGTTACTCGTCGGCTGGCAGCTATGGCTACACCTTC
>TRBJ2-6|TRBV7-6|-|-
CASSETDVRGWSGANVLTF
TGTGCCAGCAGCGAGACAGATGTACGGGGTTGGTCTGGGGCCAACGTCCTGACTTTC
>TRBJ2-3|TRBV11-2|-|many
CASSLMGAWGDTQYF
TGTGCCAGCAGCTTAATGGGTGCGTGGGGAGATACGCAGTATTTT
>TRBJ1-1|TRBV7-9|TRBD1|-
CASSLVQGAGTEAFF
TGTGCCAGCAGCTTGGTGCAGGGGGCGGGGACTGAAGCTTTCTTT
>TRBJ2-2|TRBV5-1|TRBD1|few
CASSQGQLNTGELFF
TGCGCCAGCAGCCAGGGACAGCTCAACACCGGGGAGCTGTTTTTT
>TRBJ2-1|TRBV7-9|-|many
CASSLEGSRREQFF
TGTGCCAGCAGCTTAGAGGGTAGCCGCCGGGAGCAGTTCTTC
>TRBJ2-3|TRBV7-9|TRBD1|many
CASSSWDRATDTQYF
TGTGCCAGCAGCTCATGGGACAGGGCGACAGATACGCAGTATTTT
>TRBJ2-5|TRBV7-6|-|many
CASSPGQTEGETQYF
TGTGCCAGCAGCCCAGGACAGACAGAGGGAGAGACCCAGTACTTC